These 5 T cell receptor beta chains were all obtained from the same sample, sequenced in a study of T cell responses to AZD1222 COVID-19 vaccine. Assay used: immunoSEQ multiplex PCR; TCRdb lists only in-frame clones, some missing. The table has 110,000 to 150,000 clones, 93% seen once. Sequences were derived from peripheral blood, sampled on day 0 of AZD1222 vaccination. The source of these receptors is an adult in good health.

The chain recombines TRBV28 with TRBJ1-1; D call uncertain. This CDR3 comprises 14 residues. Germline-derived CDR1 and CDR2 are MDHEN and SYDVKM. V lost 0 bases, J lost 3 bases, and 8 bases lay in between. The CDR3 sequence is CASSLWVADTEAFF. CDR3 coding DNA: TGTGCCAGCAGTTTATGGGTGGCTGACACTGAAGCTTTCTTT.

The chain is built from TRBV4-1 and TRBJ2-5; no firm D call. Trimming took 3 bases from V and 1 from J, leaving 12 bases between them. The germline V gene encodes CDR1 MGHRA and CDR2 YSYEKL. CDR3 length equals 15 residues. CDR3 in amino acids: CASSHRPGFQETQYF. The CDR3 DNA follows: TGCGCCAGCAGCCATCGGCCCGGGTTCCAAGAGACCCAGTACTTC.

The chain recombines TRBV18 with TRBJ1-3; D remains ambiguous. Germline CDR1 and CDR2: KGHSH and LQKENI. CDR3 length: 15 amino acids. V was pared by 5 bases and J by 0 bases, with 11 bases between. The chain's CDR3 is CASSVSFDSGNTIYF. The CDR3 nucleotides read TGTGCCAGCTCAGTGTCCTTCGACTCTGGAAACACCATATATTTT.

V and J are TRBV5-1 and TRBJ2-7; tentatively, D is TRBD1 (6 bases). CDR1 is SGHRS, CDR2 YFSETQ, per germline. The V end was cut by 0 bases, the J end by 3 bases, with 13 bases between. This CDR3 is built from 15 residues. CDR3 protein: CASSLVYRENYEQYF. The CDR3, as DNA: TGCGCCAGCAGCTTGGTTTACAGGGAAAACTACGAGCAGTACTTC.

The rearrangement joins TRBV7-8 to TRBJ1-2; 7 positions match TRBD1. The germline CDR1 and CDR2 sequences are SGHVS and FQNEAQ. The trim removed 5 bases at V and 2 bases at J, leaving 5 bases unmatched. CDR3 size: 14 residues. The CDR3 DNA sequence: TGTGCCAGCAGCCGGGAACAGGGGAACTATGGCTACACCTTC. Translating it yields CASSREQGNYGYTF.